This T cell receptor (beta chain) stems from a study of beta chain features in type 1 diabetes. Study findings and constraints: A moderate, significant TCRB CDR3 shortening appeared in type 1 diabetes across four CD4+ subsets. For patients, the naive, central memory and Treg TCRB repertoires appeared more alike than for healthy donors. Whether TCRB rearrangement is influenced by HLA type was left unresolved in this analysis. Sequencing used cDNA, and cells with high TCR expression could therefore be over-represented.

This clone has just a few counts. Its matching antigen is unknown. Isolated RNA was reverse transcribed in full, so expressed TCRB transcripts were sequenced. The table came from immunoSEQ multiplex PCR; TCRdb's copy has only in-frame clones and leaves some out. The top ten clones hold approximately 0.015% of a sample with over 200,000 clones, roughly a tenth of them seen once. Trimming shortened V by 7 bases and J by 0 bases, and 16 bases separated the two germline ends. CDR3 length equals 17 residues. Per germline, CDR1 MDHEN and CDR2 SYDVKM. Sorting based on CD45RO/CCR7/CD25/CD127/CD95/CD27 separated CD4+ naive, central memory, regulatory and stem cell-like memory cells.

The sequence was collected from a man aged 25 to 40 with type 1 diabetes. Sequenced sample: naive CD4+ T cells from blood. The chain combines TRBV28 with TRBJ2-6; a possible D gene is TRBD2 (6 bases). This chain's CDR3 is CASTRGRSTSGANVLTF. The CDR3 DNA sequence: TGTGCCAGCACGCGGGGCAGGTCGACCTCTGGGGCCAACGTCCTGACTTTC.